The 31 T cell receptor beta chains listed next were all sequenced from one sample in a study of response to subunit inactivated influenza vaccine. TCRdb reprocessed the RT-PCR reads with MiXCR, giving one entry per CDR3 protein. The table has over 400,000 distinct CDR3 sequences, approximately 12% seen once. This specimen consisted of PBMCs from blood, obtained 35 to 45 days after vaccination. These receptors all come from a man in his fifties who received an inactivated influenza vaccine.

CDR3 in DNA: TGTGCCAGCACCCCCGCGGCAGTTAACTATGGCTACACCTTC. Residues: CASTPAAVNYGYTF. The chain combines TRBV12-3 or TRBV12-4 with TRBJ1-2, with unresolved D. The CDR3 has 14 amino acids. V shed 7 bases and J shed 1 base, with 13 bases lying between them.

Only a few counts were recorded for this clonotype. This chain connects TRBV28 to TRBJ2-1, with 11 bases aligning to TRBD2. The CDR3 totals 16 residues. J was trimmed by 3 bases and V by 3 bases; bases with no gene match: 4. Germline V gene data show CDR1 as MDHEN and CDR2 as SYDVKM. The chain's CDR3 is CASSFPLAGGYNEQFF. The DNA of the CDR3 is TGTGCCAGCAGTTTTCCCCTAGCGGGGGGCTACAATGAGCAGTTCTTC.

This rearrangement joins TRBV20-1 to TRBJ1-3, with D possibly TRBD1 on 6 matching bases. Looked up from germline, CDR1 is DFQATT and CDR2 is SNEGSKA (reference sequence). The CDR3 runs to 13 residues. The V gene lost 6 bases and the J gene lost 8 bases, with 17 bases spanning the gap. The CDR3 bases are TGCAGTGCCAACCTGGGACACCAGGACACCATATATTTT. This sequence encodes CSANLGHQDTIYF.

The chain recombines TRBV6-5 with TRBJ2-7; D is possibly TRBD1 or TRBD2 (5 bases each). This CDR3 has 14 amino acids. V lost 2 bases, J lost 1 base, and 9 bases lay in between. Germline V gives CDR1 MNHEY, CDR2 SVGAGI. The DNA for the CDR3 is TGTGCCAGCAGTTACGCTGGGGGTTCCTACGAGCAGTACTTC. This translates into CASSYAGGSYEQYF.

The chain carries TRBV9 and TRBJ2-3; D is tentatively TRBD1 or TRBD2 (5 bases each). The CDR3 runs to 15 residues. The V end was cut by 0 bases, the J end by 1 base, with 9 bases between. Germline CDR1 and CDR2: SGDLS and YYNGEE. The CDR3 sequence: CASSVVGAGTDTQYF. The CDR3 nucleotides are TGTGCCAGCAGCGTAGTCGGGGCGGGCACAGATACGCAGTATTTT.

Points on this clonotype: The junction departs from germline at one end; a sequencing error may be responsible. The chain employs TRBV20-1 and TRBJ2-7, with D unclear. The CDR3 loop spans 15 amino acids. The germline gives CDR1 DFQATT, CDR2 SNEGSKA (reference sequence). This chain's CDR3 is CCARDPIQPSYEQYF. The CDR3 DNA is TGCTGTGCTAGAGACCCCATACAGCCCTCCTACGAGCAGTACTTC.

This clonotype showed up just a few times. This CDR3 reads CAISEFMGPSYEQYF. CDR3 bases: TGTGCCATCAGTGAGTTTATGGGACCTTCCTACGAGCAGTACTTC. This rearrangement joins TRBV10-3 to TRBJ2-7; D could derive from TRBD1 or TRBD2 (5 bases each). The V end lost 1 base, the J end lost 1 base, and 11 bases lay between the germline ends. The CDR3 spans 15 residues. Germline-derived CDR1 and CDR2 are ENHRY and SYGVKD.

This clonotype showed up just a few times. CDR3 DNA: TGCAGCGTTAGAACGGACAGGGGTGTCGAGCAGTACTTC. It translates to CSVRTDRGVEQYF. The chain recombines TRBV29-1 with TRBJ2-7, with 9 nucleotides matching TRBD1. Germline V CDR1 and CDR2: SQVTM, ANQGSEA. The V segment lost 5 bases and the J segment 6 bases; nucleotides outside the gene matches: 8. The CDR3 loop spans 13 amino acids.

This sequence joins TRBV6-2 or TRBV6-3 and TRBJ2-3; TRBD1 might be the D (6 bases). The V end lost 4 bases, the J end lost 9 bases, and 23 bases lay between the germline ends. The CDR3 is 16 amino acids. The germline V gene encodes CDR1 MNHEY and CDR2 SVGEGT. The CDR3 spells CASSSYTGSSVKTQYF. As DNA, the CDR3 is TGTGCCAGCAGTTCCTATACAGGGTCCTCTGTCAAGACGCAGTATTTT.

This chain joins TRBV6-1 and TRBJ2-3; 7 bases map to TRBD1. J was trimmed by 5 bases and V by 6 bases; bases with no gene match: 8. This CDR3 contains 14 residues. CDR1 is MNHNS and CDR2 is SASEGT in the germline V gene. The DNA for the CDR3 is TGTGCCAGCAGGACCGGGACAGCCCGAGATACGCAGTATTTT. It translates to CASRTGTARDTQYF.

This clonotype was seen a handful of times. V is TRBV3-1 and J is TRBJ2-2; 12 bases are shared with TRBD2. Trimming cost V 4 bases and J 2 bases; bases outside gene matches: 5. This CDR3 comprises 17 residues. Germline V gene lookup returns CDR1 LGHDT and CDR2 YNNKEL (reference sequence). The CDR3 DNA sequence: TGTGCCAGCAGCCTGACTAGCGGGGGCCTAAACACCGGGGAGCTGTTTTTT. This gives the protein CASSLTSGGLNTGELFF.

The CDR3 nucleotides are TGTGCCAGCAGTTTAGATGGGGAGAGCAATCAGCCCCAGCATTTT. Protein sequence: CASSLDGESNQPQHF. V is TRBV12-3 or TRBV12-4 and J is TRBJ1-5; D uncertain. The CDR3 runs 15 residues. With 1 base removed from V and 1 base from J, the gap between germline ends came to 8 bases.

This clonotype has ten or more counts. The V call is TRBV7-2, the J call TRBJ1-2; D gene ambiguous. CDR3 length: 14 residues. Trimming pared 1 base from V and 2 bases from J, leaving 8 bases between. Germline loops: CDR1 SGHTA, CDR2 FQGNSA. CDR3 loop: CASSLEPPNYGYTF. CDR3 nucleotide sequence: TGTGCCAGCAGCTTAGAACCACCCAACTATGGCTACACCTTC. Using reference TRBV7-2 and TRBJ1-2 for the parts outside the CDR3, the full variable domain is GAGVSQSPSNKVTEKGKDVELRCDPISGHTALYWYRQSLGQGLEFLIYFQGNSAPDKSGLPSDRFSAERTGGSVSTLTIQRTQQEDSAVYLCASSLEPPNYGYTFGSGTRLTVV.

There are a few counts of this clonotype. The rearrangement joins TRBV7-3 to TRBJ2-2; 8 bases align to TRBD2. Trimming took 5 bases from V and 0 from J; bases not matched to a gene: 8. This CDR3 is 17 amino acids long. CDR1 is SGHTA and CDR2 is FQGTGA in the germline V gene. CDR3 region: CASSETLAGPNTGELFF. CDR3 bases: TGTGCCAGCAGCGAAACGTTAGCGGGGCCGAACACCGGGGAGCTGTTTTTT.

This clonotype was counted between two and nine times. The chain recombines TRBV20-1 with TRBJ1-5, with TRBD1 matching over 8 bases. V dropped 0 bases and J dropped 4; count of bases not matched to a gene: 5. Germline V gene lookup returns CDR1 DFQATT and CDR2 SNEGSKA (reference sequence). CDR3 length equals 15 residues. CDR3: CSAREVQGANQPQHF. The CDR3 DNA reads TGCAGTGCTAGAGAGGTTCAGGGGGCTAATCAGCCCCAGCATTTT.

This clonotype was counted only a few times. A clone one base away is much larger, so this may be a read error. The chain carries TRBV12-3 or TRBV12-4 and TRBJ2-7; D gene ambiguous. The V gene lost 7 bases and the J gene lost 2 bases, with 12 bases spanning the gap. CDR3 size: 13 residues. In nucleotides, the CDR3 is TGTGCCAGCAACCCGATCCAAGCCTACGAGCAGTACTTC. Translating it yields CASNPIQAYEQYF.

This clonotype was picked up many times. This CDR3 fails to terminate in the conserved phenylalanine or tryptophan, so it likely reflects a read error. The DNA is left out, because the CDR3 cannot be placed on it with certainty; the CDR3 is given as TCRdb lists it. The chain employs TRBV7-9 and TRBJ1-1; the listed D gene, TRBD1, was not tested against the DNA. Germline CDR1 and CDR2: SEHNR and FQNEAQ (reference sequence). The CDR3 sequence runs 12 residues, both termini included. CDR3 sequence reads: CASSMGQPPDLS.

The chain links TRBV2 to TRBJ2-3; 9 nucleotides match TRBD2. The trim removed 6 bases at V and 2 bases at J, leaving 6 bases unmatched. The CDR3 totals 15 residues. The germline CDR1 and CDR2 sequences are SNHLY and FYNNEI. CDR3 nucleotides: TGTGCCAGCAGGACCGGGACTAGCAACACAGATACGCAGTATTTT. As protein: CASRTGTSNTDTQYF.

The chain combines TRBV10-3 with TRBJ2-3; 12 nucleotides match TRBD1. V lost 11 bases and J lost 5; bases outside the gene matches: 8. Germline lookup yields CDR1 ENHRY and CDR2 SYGVKD. The CDR3 sequence is 14 residues long. CDR3 coding DNA: TGTGCCCACGGGGGACAGGGGGCGGGAGATACGCAGTATTTT. This encodes CAHGGQGAGDTQYF.

This clonotype has at least ten counts. The rearrangement uses TRBV27 and TRBJ2-4; D might be TRBD1 or TRBD2, each matching 5 bases. Germline-derived CDR1 and CDR2 are MNHEY and SMNVEV (reference sequence). The CDR3 sequence is 13 residues long. The V gene lost 7 bases and the J gene lost 5 bases, with 12 bases spanning the gap. The CDR3 DNA is TGTGCCAGCAAACTAACGGGACAAAACATTCAGTACTTC. This encodes CASKLTGQNIQYF.

The rearrangement joins TRBV6-1 to TRBJ1-4; D not resolved. V was cut by 5 bases and J by 3 bases, with 16 bases left in between. Germline CDR1 and CDR2: MNHNS and SASEGT. There are 16 residues in the CDR3. The CDR3 nucleotides read TGTGCCAGCAGTCGAGGACCCTCCATAGCTAATGAAAAACTGTTTTTT. This codes for CASSRGPSIANEKLFF.

This clonotype was seen once. At one boundary the junction diverges from the germline segment, which might be a read error. J is TRBJ2-7 and V is TRBV11-2, with 7 bases fitting TRBD1. The germline V gene encodes CDR1 SGHAT and CDR2 FQNNGV. The CDR3 has 13 residues. The CDR3 region is CASSDRVSYEHYF. The CDR3 DNA reads as TGTGCCAGCAGCGACAGGGTCTCCTACGAGCACTACTTC.

This clonotype was seen a handful of times. The chain uses TRBV6-2 or TRBV6-3 and TRBJ1-1; unclear D gene. The germline V and J ends were trimmed by 6 bases and 3 bases, with 8 bases remaining between them. CDR1 and CDR2 (germline): MNHEY, SVGEGT. This CDR3 is 12 amino acids long. The DNA of the CDR3 is TGTGCCAGCAGCTACGGGCACACTGAAGCTTTCTTT. Encoded protein: CASSYGHTEAFF.

This chain connects TRBV28 to TRBJ2-2, with 8 bases lining up with TRBD1. The trim removed 6 bases at V and 7 bases at J, leaving 7 bases unmatched. The CDR3 contains 14 residues. From germline, CDR1 is MDHEN and CDR2 SYDVKM. CDR3 in DNA: TGTGCCAGCAGCCCTGACAGGGGTAGCGGGGAGCTGTTTTTT. Protein: CASSPDRGSGELFF.

This chain connects TRBV6-2 or TRBV6-3 to TRBJ2-7; D gene uncertain. CDR1 and CDR2 from the germline V gene are MNHEY and SVGEGT. The ends were cut back, 8 bases at V and 2 bases at J, with 13 bases in the middle. The length of the CDR3 is 13 residues. The CDR3 spells CASFSARTYEQYF. The CDR3, as DNA: TGTGCCAGCTTCTCCGCCCGGACCTACGAGCAGTACTTC.

The chain recombines TRBV18 with TRBJ2-1; 14 nucleotides line up with TRBD2. The CDR3 is 17 amino acids. Germline V lookup: CDR1 KGHSH, CDR2 LQKENI. V gave up 3 bases and J gave up 7 bases; unmatched junction bases: 8. In DNA form, the CDR3 reads TGTGCCAGCTCACCCCCGGGACTAGCGGGAGAATGGAATGAGCAGTTCTTC. Translated, it gives CASSPPGLAGEWNEQFF. The whole variable domain, filled in from reference TRBV18 and TRBJ2-1, reads NAGVMQNPRHLVRRRGQEARLRCSPMKGHSHVYWYRQLPEEGLKFMVYLQKENIIDESGMPKERFSAEFPKEGPSILRIQQVVRGDSAAYFCASSPPGLAGEWNEQFFGPGTRLTVL.

This clonotype has more than one count but fewer than ten. The gene calls are TRBV20-1 and TRBJ2-1; TRBD2 matches 11 bases. The CDR3 has 14 amino acids. V dropped 2 bases and J dropped 10; count of bases not matched to a gene: 7. Per the germline V gene, CDR1 is DFQATT and CDR2 is SNEGSKA (reference sequence). CDR3 sequence reads: CSARKASGRTEQFF. In DNA form, the CDR3 reads TGCAGTGCTAGAAAGGCTAGCGGGAGGACGGAGCAGTTCTTC.

This clonotype has more than one count but fewer than ten. V usage is TRBV4-1 and J usage is TRBJ2-7, with TRBD1 identical over 10 bases. The CDR3 totals 15 residues. The V segment lost 4 bases and the J segment 5 bases; nucleotides outside the gene matches: 8. From germline, CDR1 is MGHRA and CDR2 YSYEKL. The CDR3 DNA follows: TGCGCCAGCAGCCGACAGGGGGCACTAGGTCACGAGCAGTACTTC. It codes for CASSRQGALGHEQYF.

In this sample, this clonotype turned up a few times. The CDR3 reads CAISETLLAGEATYEQYF. The CDR3 DNA reads TGTGCCATCAGTGAGACCCTACTAGCGGGGGAGGCTACCTACGAGCAGTACTTC. The V call is TRBV10-3, the J call TRBJ2-7; 11 nucleotides match TRBD2. J gave up 2 bases and V 2 bases, and 11 bases lay outside the gene matches. CDR1 is ENHRY and CDR2 is SYGVKD in the germline V gene. This CDR3 is built from 18 residues.

This clonotype has more than one count but fewer than ten. An end of the junction does not agree with germline; a read error may underlie this. J is TRBJ2-6 and V is TRBV7-2; D is unclear. This CDR3 has 15 residues. CDR1 and CDR2 (germline): SGHTA, FQGNSA. This CDR3 is CASSVASSGANVLTF. DNA of the CDR3: TGTGCCAGCAGCGTAGCCTCTTCTGGGGCCAACGTCCTGACTTTC.

The genes are TRBV2 and TRBJ1-1; D remains unclear. CDR1 is SNHLY, CDR2 FYNNEI, per germline. V was pared by 9 bases and J by 4 bases, with 9 bases between. This CDR3 contains 11 residues. The CDR3 DNA is TGTGCCAGACCCAAGGGCACTGAAGCTTTCTTT. Protein sequence: CARPKGTEAFF.